Sequencing of this TCR beta chain was carried out in a study of early T cells in non-severe SARS-CoV-2 infection (dated by TCRdb to the early 2020s). Concerning the study at large: Because TCR sequencing was done on bulk RNA from unsorted whole blood, the alpha and beta chains could not be paired. General conclusions and limits of the study: Matching against VDJdb was skewed toward anti-spike CD8 responses, likely underestimated virus-specific expansions, and missed private and CD4 specificities.

The library was made by 5' RACE. Instrument used: NextSeq 500. Unique molecular identifiers were attached to individual cDNA molecules in the TCR library protocol so that sequencing error and PCR bias could be corrected. Both TCR alpha and beta chains were sequenced, and tight co-correlation was observed between alpha and beta sequence abundances in each sample. The authors' pipeline ran thus. Decombinator V4 was used to annotate TCR sequences for V gene, J gene and CDR3. Expanded TCRs were defined as changing significantly between any two time points under a Poisson model with p below 0.0001. TCR abundances were normalised to the total number of TCRs sequenced in each sample and reported as counts per million. TRAV1-2 paired with TRAJ12, TRAJ20 or TRAJ33 defined MAIT TCRs, while TRAV10 paired with TRAJ18 defined iNKT TCRs. VDJdb, accessed on 1 November 2021, was searched for TCRs annotated for CMV, EBV and SARS-CoV-2, and TCRs annotated for more than one antigen were excluded. The public reads were reprocessed in TCRdb via fastp at Q25 and MiXCR, keeping in-frame beta chains. Identical CDR3 protein sequences are pooled into one entry, listed with their most common genes and DNA. What appears here as the V and J calls and clone size reflects TCRdb's work, not the paper's. The table for this sample lists about 60,000 distinct CDR3 sequences; 18% of them were counted only once. The ten largest clones represent 7.5% to 10% of the sample.

Looking up the germline V gene yields CDR1 MNHEY and CDR2 SVGEGT. The CDR3 starts with the cysteine, ends with the phenylalanine, and has 12 residues. Just the 36-base CDR3 DNA is kept, in frame starting at base 1. V gives up 5 bases and J gives up 6 bases, and the segment between their germline ends measures 10 bases. This was a case-control study nested in a cohort of healthcare workers in London, UK, who had nasopharyngeal swab PCR tests and blood samples taken every week. Healthcare workers were recruited between 23 and 31 March 2020, during the week of the UK lockdown, and were followed weekly for up to about 15 weeks. This clonotype was detected a few times. Its antigen target is currently unknown. No base qualities exist here, and no much larger clone lies one base off it.

Material: whole blood, obtained at baseline. The source of this sequence is an adult who was a healthcare worker with PCR-confirmed SARS-CoV-2 infection or an uninfected control (not recorded which). Recombination connected TRBV6-2 or TRBV6-3 to TRBJ1-1; no D segment can be confidently identified. The CDR3 protein sequence reads: CASSELRSEAFF. The DNA is TGTGCCAGCAGTGAACTACGTTCTGAAGCTTTCTTT.